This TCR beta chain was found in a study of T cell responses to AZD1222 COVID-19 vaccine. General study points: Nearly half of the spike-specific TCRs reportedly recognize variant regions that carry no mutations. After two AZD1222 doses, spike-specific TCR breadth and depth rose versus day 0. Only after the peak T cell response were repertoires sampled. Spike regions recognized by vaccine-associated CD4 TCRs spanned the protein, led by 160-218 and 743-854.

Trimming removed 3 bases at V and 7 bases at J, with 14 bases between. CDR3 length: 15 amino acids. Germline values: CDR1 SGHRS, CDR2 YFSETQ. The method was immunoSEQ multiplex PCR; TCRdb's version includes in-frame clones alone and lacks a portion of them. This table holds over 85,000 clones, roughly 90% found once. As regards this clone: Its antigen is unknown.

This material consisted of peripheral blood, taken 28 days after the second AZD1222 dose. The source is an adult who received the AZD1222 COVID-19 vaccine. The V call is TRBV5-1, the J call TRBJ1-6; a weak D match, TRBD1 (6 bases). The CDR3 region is CASSSGHGDNSPLHF. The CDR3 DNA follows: TGCGCCAGCAGCTCGGGACATGGAGACAATTCACCCCTCCACTTT.